The clone carrying this T cell receptor beta chain was counted ten times or more. TCRdb re-analysed the 5' RACE reads in MiXCR, keeping a single row per CDR3 protein. The sample records 45,000 to 50,000 distinct CDR3 sequences, roughly 6.5% being singletons. This record comes from a study of early T cells in non-severe SARS-CoV-2 infection. The CDR3 length is 14 residues. Germline V gene data show CDR1 as SEHNR and CDR2 as FQNEAQ (reference sequence). V lost 1 base, J lost 4 bases, and 8 bases lay in between. Sequencing used whole blood, obtained at baseline. This TCR derives from an adult who was a healthcare worker with PCR-confirmed SARS-CoV-2 infection or an uninfected control (not recorded which). This chain joins TRBV7-9 and TRBJ1-5; unclear D gene. The CDR3 loop is CASSLEGSNQPQHF. The CDR3 bases are TGTGCCAGCAGCTTAGAGGGTAGTAATCAGCCCCAGCATTTT.